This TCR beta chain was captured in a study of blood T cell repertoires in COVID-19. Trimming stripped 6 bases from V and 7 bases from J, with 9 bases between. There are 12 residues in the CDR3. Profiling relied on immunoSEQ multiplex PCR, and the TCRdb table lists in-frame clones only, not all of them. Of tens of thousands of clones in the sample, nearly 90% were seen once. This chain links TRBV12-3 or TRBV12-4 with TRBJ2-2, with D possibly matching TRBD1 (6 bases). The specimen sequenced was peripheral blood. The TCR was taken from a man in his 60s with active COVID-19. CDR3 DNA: TGTGCCAGCAGAGGGGGAGTCGGGGAGCTGTTTTTT. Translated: CASRGGVGELFF.